This T cell receptor (beta chain) is drawn from a study of blood T cell repertoires in COVID-19. Study-wide context: T cells, B-cell-depleted T cells, or PBMCs supplied cDNA or gDNA.

Authors' processing steps: It was from reference gene primer amplification that nucleated cell counts were estimated. Using immunoSEQ multiplex PCR, the repertoire was profiled, and TCRdb retains in-frame clones only, with some absent. V, J and clone size derive from that table, while D and trimming were established from the DNA sequence. Among a few hundred thousand clones, 89% were seen once, and the ten largest hold about 9.5%. The study recruited people aged roughly 18 to 100 years across 24 US areas. The V segment lost 5 bases and the J segment 4 bases; nucleotides outside the gene matches: 8. The CDR3 has 15 residues. CDR1 and CDR2 from the germline V gene are SGHAT and FQDESV (reference sequence).

The gene calls are TRBV11-1 and TRBJ2-5, with 9 bases aligning to TRBD1. Sequenced material: PBMCs or T cells enriched from blood (not recorded which). The origin of this receptor is a woman in her thirties or forties who had recovered from COVID-19. This CDR3 reads CASSPRQGGGETQYF. CDR3 coding DNA: TGTGCCAGCAGCCCACGACAGGGGGGTGGAGAGACCCAGTACTTC. Combining the CDR3 with reference TRBV11-1 and TRBJ2-5 gives the whole variable domain EAEVAQSPRYKITEKSQAVAFWCDPISGHATLYWYRQILGQGPELLVQFQDESVVDDSQLPKDRFSAERLKGVDSTLKIQPAELGDSAMYLCASSPRQGGGETQYFGPGTRLLVL.